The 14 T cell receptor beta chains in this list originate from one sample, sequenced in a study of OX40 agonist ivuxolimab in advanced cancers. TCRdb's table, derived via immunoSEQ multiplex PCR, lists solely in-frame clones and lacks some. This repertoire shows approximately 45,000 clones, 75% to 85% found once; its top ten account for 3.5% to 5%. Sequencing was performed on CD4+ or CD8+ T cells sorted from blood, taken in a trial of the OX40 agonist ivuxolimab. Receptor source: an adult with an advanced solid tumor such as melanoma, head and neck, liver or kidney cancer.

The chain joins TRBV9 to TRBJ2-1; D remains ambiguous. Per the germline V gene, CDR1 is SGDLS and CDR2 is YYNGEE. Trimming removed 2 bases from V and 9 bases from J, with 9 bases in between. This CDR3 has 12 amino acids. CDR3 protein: CASSVDMGEQFF. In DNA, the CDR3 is TGTGCCAGCAGCGTGGATATGGGTGAGCAGTTCTTC. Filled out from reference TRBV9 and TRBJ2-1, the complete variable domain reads DSGVTQTPKHLITATGQRVTLRCSPRSGDLSVYWYQQSLDQGLQFLIQYYNGEERAKGNILERFSAQQFPDLHSELNLSSLELGDSALYFCASSVDMGEQFFGPGTRLTVL.

CDR3 in DNA: TGTGCCAGCTCACCATCGACAGGGGGCCTAACCGGGGAGCTGTTTTTT. This encodes CASSPSTGGLTGELFF. The V call is TRBV18, the J call TRBJ2-2; 10 bases are a match to TRBD1. V lost 2 bases to trimming and J lost 5 bases; unmatched junction nucleotides: 5. This CDR3 region has 16 residues. Looked up from germline, CDR1 is KGHSH and CDR2 is LQKENI.

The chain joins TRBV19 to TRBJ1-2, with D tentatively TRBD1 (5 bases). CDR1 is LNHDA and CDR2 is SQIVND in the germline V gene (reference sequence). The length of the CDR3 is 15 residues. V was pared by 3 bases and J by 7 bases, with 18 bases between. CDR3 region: CASSMGPTKSSGYTF. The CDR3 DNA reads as TGTGCCAGTAGTATGGGACCCACCAAGTCGTCTGGCTACACCTTC.

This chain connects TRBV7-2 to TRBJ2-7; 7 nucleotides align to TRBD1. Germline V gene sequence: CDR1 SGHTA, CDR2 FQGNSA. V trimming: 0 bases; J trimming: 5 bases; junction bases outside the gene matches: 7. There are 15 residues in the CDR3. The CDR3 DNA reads TGTGCCAGCAGCTTAGCGGTGACAGGGTTCCACGAGCAGTACTTC. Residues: CASSLAVTGFHEQYF.

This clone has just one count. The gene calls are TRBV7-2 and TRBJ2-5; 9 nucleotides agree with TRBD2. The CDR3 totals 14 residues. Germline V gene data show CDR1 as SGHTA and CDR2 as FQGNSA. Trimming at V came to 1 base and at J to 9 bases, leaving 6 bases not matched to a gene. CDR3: CASSLVHLAGAQYF. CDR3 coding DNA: TGTGCCAGCAGCTTAGTACACTTAGCGGGAGCCCAGTACTTC.

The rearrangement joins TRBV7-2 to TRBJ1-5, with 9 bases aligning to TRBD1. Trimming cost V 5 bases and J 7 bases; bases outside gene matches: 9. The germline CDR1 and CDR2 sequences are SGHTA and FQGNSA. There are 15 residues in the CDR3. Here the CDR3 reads CASSETGGGWQPQHF. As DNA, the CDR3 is TGTGCCAGCAGCGAAACAGGGGGCGGGTGGCAGCCCCAGCATTTT.

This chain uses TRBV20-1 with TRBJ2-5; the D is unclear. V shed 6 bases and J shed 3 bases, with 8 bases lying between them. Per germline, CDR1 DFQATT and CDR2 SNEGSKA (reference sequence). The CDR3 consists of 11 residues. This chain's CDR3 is CSALHKETQYF. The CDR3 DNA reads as TGCAGTGCCCTACATAAAGAGACCCAGTACTTC.

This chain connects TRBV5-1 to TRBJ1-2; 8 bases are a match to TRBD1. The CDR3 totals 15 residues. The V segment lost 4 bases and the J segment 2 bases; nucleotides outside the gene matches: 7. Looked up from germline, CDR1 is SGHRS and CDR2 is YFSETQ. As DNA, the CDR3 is TGCGCCAGCAGCGGAACCAGGGGGCGAAACTATGGCTACACCTTC. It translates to CASSGTRGRNYGYTF.

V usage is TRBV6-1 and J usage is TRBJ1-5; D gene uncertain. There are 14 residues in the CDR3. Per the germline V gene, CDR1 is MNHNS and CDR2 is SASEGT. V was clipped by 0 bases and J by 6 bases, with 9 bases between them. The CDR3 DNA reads TGTGCCAGCAGTGAAGCGGGTGGGCTTCAGCCCCAGCATTTT. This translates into CASSEAGGLQPQHF.

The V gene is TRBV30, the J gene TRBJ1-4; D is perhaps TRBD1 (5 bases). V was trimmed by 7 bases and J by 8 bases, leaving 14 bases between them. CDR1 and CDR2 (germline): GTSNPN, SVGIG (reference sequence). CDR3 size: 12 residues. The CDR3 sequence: CASGSGGEKLFF. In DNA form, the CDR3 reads TGTGCCTCTGGATCCGGGGGGGAAAAACTGTTTTTT.

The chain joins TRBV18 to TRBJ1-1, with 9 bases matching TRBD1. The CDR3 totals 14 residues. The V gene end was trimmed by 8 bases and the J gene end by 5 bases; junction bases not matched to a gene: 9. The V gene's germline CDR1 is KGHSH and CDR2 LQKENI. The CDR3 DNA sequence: TGTGCCAGCCACCCCGGACAGGGGAAAACTGAAGCTTTCTTT. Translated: CASHPGQGKTEAFF.

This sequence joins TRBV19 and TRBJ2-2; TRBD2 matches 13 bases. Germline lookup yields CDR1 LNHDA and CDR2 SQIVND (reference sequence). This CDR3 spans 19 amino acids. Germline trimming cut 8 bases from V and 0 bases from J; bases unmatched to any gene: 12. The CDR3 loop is CASRRLAGGGISNTGELFF. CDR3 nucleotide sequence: TGTGCCAGTCGCCGACTAGCGGGAGGTGGCATTTCGAACACCGGGGAGCTGTTTTTT.

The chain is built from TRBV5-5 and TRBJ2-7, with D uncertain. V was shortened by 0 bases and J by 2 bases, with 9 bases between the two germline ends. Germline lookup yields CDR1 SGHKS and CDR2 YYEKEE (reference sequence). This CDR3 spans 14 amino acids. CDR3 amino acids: CASSLVGPTYEQYF. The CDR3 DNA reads TGTGCCAGCAGCTTGGTCGGCCCCACCTACGAGCAGTACTTC. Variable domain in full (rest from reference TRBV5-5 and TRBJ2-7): DAGVTQSPTHLIKTRGQQVTLRCSPISGHKSVSWYQQVLGQGPQFIFQYYEKEERGRGNFPDRFSARQFPNYSSELNVNALLLGDSALYLCASSLVGPTYEQYFGPGTRLTVT.

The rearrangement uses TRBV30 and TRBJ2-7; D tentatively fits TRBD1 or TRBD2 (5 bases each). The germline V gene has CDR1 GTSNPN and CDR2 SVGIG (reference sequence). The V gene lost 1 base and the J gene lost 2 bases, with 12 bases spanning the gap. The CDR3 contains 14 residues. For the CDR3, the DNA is TGTGCCTGGAGTGACGGGACGTACACCTACGAGCAGTACTTC. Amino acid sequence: CAWSDGTYTYEQYF.